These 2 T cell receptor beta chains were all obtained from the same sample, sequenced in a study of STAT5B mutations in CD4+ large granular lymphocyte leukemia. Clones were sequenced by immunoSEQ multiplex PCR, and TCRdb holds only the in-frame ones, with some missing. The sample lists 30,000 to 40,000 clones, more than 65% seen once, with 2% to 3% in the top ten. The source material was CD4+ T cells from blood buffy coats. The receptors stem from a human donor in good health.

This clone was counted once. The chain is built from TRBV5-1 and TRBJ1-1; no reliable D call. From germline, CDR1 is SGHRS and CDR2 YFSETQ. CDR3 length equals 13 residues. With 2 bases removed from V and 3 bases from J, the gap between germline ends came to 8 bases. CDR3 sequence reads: CASSFSNDTEAFF. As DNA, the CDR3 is TGCGCCAGCAGCTTTTCCAATGACACTGAAGCTTTCTTT. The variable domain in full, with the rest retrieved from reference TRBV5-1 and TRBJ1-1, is KAGVTQTPRYLIKTRGQQVTLSCSPISGHRSVSWYQQTPGQGLQFLFEYFSETQRNKGNFPGRFSGRQFSNSRSEMNVSTLELGDSALYLCASSFSNDTEAFFGQGTRLTVV.

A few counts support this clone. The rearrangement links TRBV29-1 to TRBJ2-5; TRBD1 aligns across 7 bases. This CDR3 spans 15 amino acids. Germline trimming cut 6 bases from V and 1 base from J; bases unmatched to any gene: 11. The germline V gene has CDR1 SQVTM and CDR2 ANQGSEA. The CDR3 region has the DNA TGCAGCGTGCTGCCAATGACAGGGACCCAAGAGACCCAGTACTTC. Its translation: CSVLPMTGTQETQYF.